This T cell receptor (beta chain) was sequenced for a study of PD-1 blockade in classical Hodgkin lymphoma. Each patient relapsed following autologous stem cell transplantation, and prior brentuximab vedotin exposure differed. Notes on the study in general: Exclusion removed patients who began nivolumab under 1 year after ASCT.

Measured with immunoSEQ multiplex PCR; TCRdb has only the in-frame clones, and not every one. Of tens of thousands of clones in the sample, roughly 89% were seen once. To note about this clone: Its antigen is unknown.

Trimming left V 6 bases short and J 1 base short, with 14 bases between. CDR1 and CDR2 from the germline V gene are SGHRS and YFSETQ. The CDR3 extends over 14 amino acids. The receptor was isolated from a human donor with classical Hodgkin lymphoma. The chain joins TRBV5-1 to TRBJ2-7; D call uncertain. The specimen comprised peripheral blood mononuclear cells (PBMCs), sampled at baseline. The CDR3 sequence is CASMRRVESYEQYF. The CDR3 bases are TGCGCCAGCATGAGACGGGTCGAGTCCTACGAGCAGTACTTC.